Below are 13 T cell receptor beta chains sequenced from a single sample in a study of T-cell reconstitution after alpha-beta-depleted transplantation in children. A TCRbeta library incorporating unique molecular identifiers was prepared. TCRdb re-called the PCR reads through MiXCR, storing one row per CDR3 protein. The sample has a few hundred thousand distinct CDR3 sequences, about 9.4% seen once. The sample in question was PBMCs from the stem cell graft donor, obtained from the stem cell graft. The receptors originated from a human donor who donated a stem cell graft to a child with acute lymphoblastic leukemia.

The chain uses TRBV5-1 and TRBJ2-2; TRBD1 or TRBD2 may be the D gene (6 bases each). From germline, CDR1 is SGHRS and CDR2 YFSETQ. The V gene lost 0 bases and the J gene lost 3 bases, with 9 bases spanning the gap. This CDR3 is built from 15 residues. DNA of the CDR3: TGCGCCAGCAGCTTGGATAGGGGGGACACCGGGGAGCTGTTTTTT. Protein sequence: CASSLDRGDTGELFF.

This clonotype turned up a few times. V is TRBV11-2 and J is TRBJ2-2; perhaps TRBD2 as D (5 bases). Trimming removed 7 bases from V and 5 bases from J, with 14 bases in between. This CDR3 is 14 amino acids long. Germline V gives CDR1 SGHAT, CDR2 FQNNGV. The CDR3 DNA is TGTGCCAGCAATCATCTAGGCGGGACCGGGGAGCTGTTTTTT. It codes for CASNHLGGTGELFF.

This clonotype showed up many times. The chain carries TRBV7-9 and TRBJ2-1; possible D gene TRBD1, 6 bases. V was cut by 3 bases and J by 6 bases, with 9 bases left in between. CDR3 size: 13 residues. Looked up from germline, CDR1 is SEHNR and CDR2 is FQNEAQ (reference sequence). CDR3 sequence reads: CASSFQGLNEQFF. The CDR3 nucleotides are TGTGCCAGCAGCTTTCAGGGGCTCAATGAGCAGTTCTTC.

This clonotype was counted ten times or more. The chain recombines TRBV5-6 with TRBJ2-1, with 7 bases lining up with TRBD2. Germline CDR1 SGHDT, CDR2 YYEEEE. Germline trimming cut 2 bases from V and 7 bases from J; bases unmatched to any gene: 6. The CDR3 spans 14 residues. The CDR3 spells CASSFGRPENEQFF. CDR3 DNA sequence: TGTGCCAGCAGCTTCGGGAGGCCTGAGAATGAGCAGTTCTTC.

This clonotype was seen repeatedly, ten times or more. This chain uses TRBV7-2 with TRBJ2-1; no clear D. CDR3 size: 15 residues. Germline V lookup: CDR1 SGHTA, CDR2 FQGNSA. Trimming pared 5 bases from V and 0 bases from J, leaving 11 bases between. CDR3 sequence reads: CASSRPGGSYNEQFF. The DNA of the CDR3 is TGTGCCAGCAGCCGGCCAGGCGGCTCCTACAATGAGCAGTTCTTC.

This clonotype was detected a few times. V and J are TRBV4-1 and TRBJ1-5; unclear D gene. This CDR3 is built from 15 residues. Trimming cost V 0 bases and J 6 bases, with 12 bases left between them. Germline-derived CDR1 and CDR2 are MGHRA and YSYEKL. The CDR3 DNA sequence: TGCGCCAGCAGCCAAGAAGGCGGGAATAGTCAGCCCCAGCATTTT. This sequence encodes CASSQEGGNSQPQHF.

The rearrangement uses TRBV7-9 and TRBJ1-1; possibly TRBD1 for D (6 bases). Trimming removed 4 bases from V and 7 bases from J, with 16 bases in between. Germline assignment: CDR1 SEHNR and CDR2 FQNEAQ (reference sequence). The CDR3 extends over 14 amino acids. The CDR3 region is CASSSYSGRGEAFF. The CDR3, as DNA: TGTGCCAGCAGCTCTTACTCAGGCAGGGGTGAAGCTTTCTTT.

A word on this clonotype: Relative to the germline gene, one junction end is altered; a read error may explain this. Written as DNA, the CDR3 is TGTGCCAGCGGTTTCGTAACTAAGACCGACAGGGACGGGACTAGCGGGAAATACAATGAGCAGTTCTTC. It codes for CASGFVTKTDRDGTSGKYNEQFF. The rearrangement links TRBV27 to TRBJ2-1; 13 bases align to TRBD2. CDR1 is MNHEY and CDR2 is SMNVEV in the germline V gene (reference sequence). This CDR3 spans 23 amino acids.

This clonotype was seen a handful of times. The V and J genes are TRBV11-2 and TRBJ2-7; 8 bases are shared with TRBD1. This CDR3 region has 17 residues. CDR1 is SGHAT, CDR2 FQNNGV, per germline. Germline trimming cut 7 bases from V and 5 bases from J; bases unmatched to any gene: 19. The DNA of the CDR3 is TGTGCCAGCACCCCTATTGGGGGGTGGACAGGGAAGAACGAGCAGTACTTC. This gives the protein CASTPIGGWTGKNEQYF.

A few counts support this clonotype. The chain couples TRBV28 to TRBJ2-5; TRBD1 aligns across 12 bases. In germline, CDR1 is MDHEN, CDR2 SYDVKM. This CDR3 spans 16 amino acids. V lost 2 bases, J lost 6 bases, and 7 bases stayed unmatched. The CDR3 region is CASSLTGTGGLKTQYF. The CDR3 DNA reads TGTGCCAGCAGTTTAACCGGGACAGGGGGCTTAAAGACCCAGTACTTC.

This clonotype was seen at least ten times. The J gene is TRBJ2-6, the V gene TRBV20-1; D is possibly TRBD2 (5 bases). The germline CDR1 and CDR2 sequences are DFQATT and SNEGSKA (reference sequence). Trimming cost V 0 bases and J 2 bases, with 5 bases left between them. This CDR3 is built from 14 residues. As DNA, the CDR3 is TGCAGTGCTAGAGACGGGGCTGGGGCCAACGTCCTGACTTTC. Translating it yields CSARDGAGANVLTF.

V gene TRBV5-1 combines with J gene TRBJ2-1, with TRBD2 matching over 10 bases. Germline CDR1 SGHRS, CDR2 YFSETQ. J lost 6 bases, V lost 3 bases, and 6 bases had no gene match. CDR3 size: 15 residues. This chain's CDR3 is CASSSLAGVLNEQFF. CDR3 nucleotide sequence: TGCGCCAGCAGCTCTCTAGCGGGAGTTCTCAATGAGCAGTTCTTC. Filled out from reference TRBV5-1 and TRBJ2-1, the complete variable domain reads KAGVTQTPRYLIKTRGQQVTLSCSPISGHRSVSWYQQTPGQGLQFLFEYFSETQRNKGNFPGRFSGRQFSNSRSEMNVSTLELGDSALYLCASSSLAGVLNEQFFGPGTRLTVL.

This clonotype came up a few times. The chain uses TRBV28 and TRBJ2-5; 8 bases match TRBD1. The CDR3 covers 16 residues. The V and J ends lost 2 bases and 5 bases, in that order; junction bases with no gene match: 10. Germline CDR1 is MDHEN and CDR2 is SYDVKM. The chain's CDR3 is CASSLMTGVMMETQYF. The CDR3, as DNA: TGTGCCAGCAGTTTAATGACAGGGGTTATGATGGAGACCCAGTACTTC.